This TCR beta chain was recorded in a study of T cells in Graves' hyperthyroidism and ophthalmopathy. Amplification yielded TCR beta CDR3 regions, with RNA transcripts as the source. An initial round of RT-PCR targeting the TCR CDR3 relied on the HTBI primer set. TCRdb processed the multiplex PCR reads anew with MiXCR; each CDR3 protein has one entry. In the table there are a few hundred thousand distinct CDR3 sequences, roughly 15% of which are singletons. Germline CDR1 WSHSY, CDR2 SAAADI. The germline V and J ends were trimmed by 7 bases and 4 bases, with 13 bases remaining between them. CDR3 size: 14 residues.

The sample was blood. The clonotype was recovered from a woman aged 40-49 years with Graves' ophthalmopathy. The chain recombines TRBV10-2 with TRBJ2-2; D unresolved. Written as DNA, the CDR3 is TGCGCCAGCACTGAAACCAAGGGCACCGGGGAGCTGTTTTTT. The encoded protein is CASTETKGTGELFF.